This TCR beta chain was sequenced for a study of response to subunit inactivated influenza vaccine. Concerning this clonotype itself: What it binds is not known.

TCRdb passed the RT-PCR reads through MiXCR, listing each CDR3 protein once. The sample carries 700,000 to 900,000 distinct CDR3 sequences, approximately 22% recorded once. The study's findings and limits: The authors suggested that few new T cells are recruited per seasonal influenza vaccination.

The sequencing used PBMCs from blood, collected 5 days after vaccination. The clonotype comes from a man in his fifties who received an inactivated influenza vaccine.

The DNA for the CDR3 is TGTGCCAGCAGCTTAGCGGCGGGGGGCAACACAGATACGCAGTATTTT. Its protein is CASSLAAGGNTDTQYF. V usage is TRBV7-2 and J usage is TRBJ2-3, with 8 bases matching TRBD2. The junction had 4 bases not matched to a gene; V was cut back by 0 bases and J by 2 bases. The CDR3 is 16 residues long. Germline CDR1 and CDR2: SGHTA and FQGNSA.